Each of the 32 T cell receptor beta chains below was sequenced from the same sample in a study of identical twins. TCRdb re-derived calls from the 5' RACE reads in MiXCR, one entry per CDR3 protein. The repertoire has roughly 720,000 distinct CDR3 sequences, around a sixth of them found once; the top ten carry around 14%. These records were also assigned to another study, of T cells expressing NK-cell markers.

The source material was PBMCs. These receptors all stem from a woman under 30 in good health.

The genes are TRBV20-1 and TRBJ1-5; D is unresolved. V lost 0 bases, J lost 8 bases, and 11 bases lay in between. Germline V lookup: CDR1 DFQATT, CDR2 SNEGSKA (reference sequence). The CDR3 is 13 residues long. The CDR3 nucleotides read TGCAGTGCTAGAGATTCGTCTGCGAAGCCCCAGCATTTT. Translation: CSARDSSAKPQHF.

This chain links TRBV9 with TRBJ1-2, with D possibly TRBD1 on 6 matching bases. This CDR3 is built from 16 residues. Germline-derived CDR1 and CDR2 are SGDLS and YYNGEE. V was shortened by 0 bases and J by 0 bases, with 12 bases between the two germline ends. The CDR3 DNA follows: TGTGCCAGCAGCGTAGAGAGGACAGCTGCTAACTATGGCTACACCTTC. Protein: CASSVERTAANYGYTF.

The chain employs TRBV6-5 and TRBJ2-7; 11 positions match TRBD2. Germline CDR1 MNHEY, CDR2 SVGAGI. There are 16 residues in the CDR3. The trim removed 0 bases at V and 4 bases at J, leaving 5 bases unmatched. The CDR3 reads CASSYSSGRAWYEQYF. The CDR3 nucleotides are TGTGCCAGCAGTTACTCTAGCGGGAGGGCGTGGTACGAGCAGTACTTC.

This clonotype was observed a few times. The chain links TRBV11-2 to TRBJ2-3, with 9 positions matching TRBD1. This CDR3 comprises 16 residues. V gave up 4 bases and J gave up 6 bases; unmatched junction bases: 11. CDR1 and CDR2 from the germline V gene are SGHAT and FQNNGV. DNA for the CDR3: TGTGCCAGCAGCTACTCCCGAGGGACAGGGTTCGATACGCAGTATTTT. Translation gives CASSYSRGTGFDTQYF.

This clonotype was observed a handful of times. The chain recombines TRBV7-2 with TRBJ1-6, with a tentative D call TRBD1 (5 bases). The CDR3 is 16 residues long. Per the germline V gene, CDR1 is SGHTA and CDR2 is FQGNSA. With 8 bases removed from V and 8 bases from J, the gap between germline ends came to 22 bases. CDR3: CASVLHGGSGYSPLHF. The CDR3 DNA follows: TGTGCCAGCGTCCTACACGGGGGGAGCGGTTATTCACCCCTCCACTTT.

This sequence joins TRBV7-9 and TRBJ2-1, with a tentative D call TRBD1 (6 bases). This CDR3 has 16 residues. The V and J ends lost 6 bases and 4 bases respectively, with 19 bases between them. Per germline, CDR1 SEHNR and CDR2 FQNEAQ (reference sequence). DNA for the CDR3: TGTGCCAGCAGGCGCCGGGACACGGGGCCTTACAATGAGCAGTTCTTC. Its protein product is CASRRRDTGPYNEQFF.

CDR3 DNA: TGCAGCGTGCTCCCCGTGGCCACCGGGGAGCTGTTTTTT. Protein sequence: CSVLPVATGELFF. This chain uses TRBV29-1 with TRBJ2-2; D is uncertain. Germline CDR1 and CDR2: SQVTM and ANQGSEA. V gave up 6 bases and J gave up 4 bases, with 12 bases separating them. This CDR3 has 13 residues.

Ten or more counts support this clonotype. The CDR3 here is CASSLGQSGANVLTF. Here the CDR3 DNA reads TGTGCCAGCAGCTTGGGGCAGTCTGGGGCCAACGTCCTGACTTTC. The genes are TRBV5-6 and TRBJ2-6; D is unresolved. V lost 0 bases and J lost 1, with 5 bases in between. The CDR3 runs 15 residues. Germline CDR1 is SGHDT and CDR2 is YYEEEE.

This clonotype occurred a few times. The rearrangement joins TRBV10-3 to TRBJ1-6, with D perhaps matching TRBD1 (5 bases). Per germline, CDR1 ENHRY and CDR2 SYGVKD. V was trimmed by 5 bases and J by 8 bases, leaving 10 bases between them. The length of the CDR3 is 13 residues. The CDR3 here is CAISPGTDSPLHF. In DNA form, the CDR3 reads TGTGCCATCAGTCCCGGGACCGATTCACCCCTCCACTTT.

This clonotype was picked up a small number of times. The CDR3 protein is CASSQGQTINEAFF. The CDR3 bases are TGTGCCAGCAGTCAAGGGCAGACAATTAATGAAGCTTTCTTT. The V and J genes are TRBV6-1 and TRBJ1-1; D remains ambiguous. Germline V gene sequence: CDR1 MNHNS, CDR2 SASEGT. V lost 5 bases and J lost 7, with 17 bases in between. CDR3 length: 14 residues.

This clonotype has a handful of counts. The CDR3 nucleotides are TGTGCCACCCCCCTCGGGACTAGCGGGAGAGTTTGCCGGGAGACCCAGTACTTC. Translation: CATPLGTSGRVCRETQYF. The chain links TRBV10-3 to TRBJ2-5, with TRBD2 matching 14 bases. There are 18 residues in the CDR3. CDR1 is ENHRY, CDR2 SYGVKD, per germline. Trimming cost V 10 bases and J 5 bases; bases outside gene matches: 18.

The sample holds a few counts of this clonotype. V gene TRBV2 combines with J gene TRBJ2-5, with D unclear. V was clipped by 9 bases and J by 5 bases, with 13 bases between them. Germline V gene sequence: CDR1 SNHLY, CDR2 FYNNEI. CDR3 length: 12 amino acids. CDR3 in DNA: TGTGCCAGGGGAACGTCGGCGGAGACCCAGTACTTC. Translated, it gives CARGTSAETQYF.

V usage is TRBV3-1 and J usage is TRBJ2-1; a weak D match, TRBD1 (6 bases). This CDR3 is 11 amino acids long. The V gene's germline CDR1 is LGHDT and CDR2 YNNKEL (reference sequence). Trimming cost V 5 bases and J 9 bases, with 8 bases left between them. The CDR3 DNA reads TGTGCCAGCAGCGAACAGGGTGAGCAGTTCTTC. Its protein product is CASSEQGEQFF.

The gene calls are TRBV7-9 and TRBJ2-2; D not certain. The CDR3 has 15 residues. In germline, CDR1 is SEHNR, CDR2 FQNEAQ (reference sequence). Trimming removed 2 bases at V and 1 base at J, with 8 bases between. CDR3 protein: CASSLTRRNTGELFF. CDR3 DNA sequence: TGTGCCAGCAGCTTAACCCGACGGAACACCGGGGAGCTGTTTTTT. Variable domain in full (rest from reference TRBV7-9 and TRBJ2-2): DTGVSQNPRHKITKRGQNVTFRCDPISEHNRLYWYRQTLGQGPEFLTYFQNEAQLEKSRLLSDRFSAERPKGSFSTLEIQRTEQGDSAMYLCASSLTRRNTGELFFGEGSRLTVL.

This clonotype occurred a few times. The chain joins TRBV6-2 or TRBV6-3 to TRBJ2-3; the match to TRBD2 covers 15 bases. The CDR3 length is 16 residues. CDR1 and CDR2 from the germline V gene are MNHEY and SVGEGT. V was clipped by 5 bases and J by 5 bases; unmatched bases: 5. The CDR3 sequence: CASSGLAGGPEDTQYF. CDR3 DNA: TGTGCCAGCAGTGGACTAGCGGGAGGGCCGGAAGATACGCAGTATTTT.

This chain connects TRBV24-1 to TRBJ2-1; TRBD2 matches 8 bases. V was pared by 6 bases and J by 9 bases, with 12 bases of the junction left unmatched. From germline, CDR1 is KGHDR and CDR2 SFDVKD. The CDR3 is 15 residues long. CDR3: CATSYGDSGEGEQFF. CDR3 DNA: TGTGCCACCAGTTATGGGGATAGCGGGGAGGGTGAGCAGTTCTTC.

J is TRBJ2-3 and V is TRBV3-1, with D uncertain. V lost 8 bases and J lost 2, with 11 bases in between. The CDR3 totals 13 residues. Germline lookup yields CDR1 LGHDT and CDR2 YNNKEL (reference sequence). CDR3 residues: CASGHLSTDTQYF. The CDR3 DNA sequence: TGTGCCAGCGGGCACCTTTCCACAGATACGCAGTATTTT.

The chain joins TRBV28 to TRBJ1-6; D possibly corresponds to TRBD1 (6 bases). Germline V lookup: CDR1 MDHEN, CDR2 SYDVKM. The ends were cut back, 7 bases at V and 2 bases at J, with 12 bases in the middle. The CDR3 spans 15 residues. In DNA form, the CDR3 reads TGTGCCAGCACCAGGGGCAGTCCCTATAATTCACCCCTCCACTTT. Its translation is CASTRGSPYNSPLHF.

The chain has TRBV12-3 or TRBV12-4 and TRBJ2-7; D is perhaps TRBD1 or TRBD2 (6 bases each). Trimming cost V 7 bases and J 0 bases, with 13 bases left between them. This CDR3 is built from 14 residues. This CDR3 is CASKGGDNSYEQYF. The CDR3 DNA is TGTGCCAGCAAAGGAGGGGACAACTCCTACGAGCAGTACTTC.

This chain links TRBV20-1 with TRBJ2-1; D is unresolved. Trimming shortened V by 1 base and J by 0 bases, and 10 bases separated the two germline ends. CDR1 is DFQATT, CDR2 SNEGSKA, per germline (reference sequence). CDR3 length: 15 residues. CDR3 loop: CSARGPTYSYNEQFF. In nucleotides, the CDR3 is TGCAGTGCTAGAGGGCCCACCTACTCCTACAATGAGCAGTTCTTC.

This clonotype was seen at least ten times. V is TRBV12-3 or TRBV12-4 and J is TRBJ2-1; D possibly corresponds to TRBD2 (5 bases). V was trimmed by 2 bases and J by 0 bases, leaving 11 bases between them. The CDR3 length is 16 residues. CDR3 nucleotide sequence: TGTGCCAGCAGTTTACGCGTGGGGAGCTCCTACAATGAGCAGTTCTTC. The encoded protein is CASSLRVGSSYNEQFF.

This clonotype was counted a few times. J is TRBJ2-7 and V is TRBV5-1, with 10 bases fitting TRBD1. J lost 7 bases, V lost 3 bases, and 13 bases had no gene match. The CDR3 is 16 residues long. Germline V gene lookup returns CDR1 SGHRS and CDR2 YFSETQ. The CDR3 sequence is CASSSTGTGVRGEQYF. The CDR3 DNA reads as TGCGCCAGCAGCTCTACCGGGACAGGGGTACGTGGGGAGCAGTACTTC. The full variable domain, with the rest looked up from reference TRBV5-1 and TRBJ2-7, is KAGVTQTPRYLIKTRGQQVTLSCSPISGHRSVSWYQQTPGQGLQFLFEYFSETQRNKGNFPGRFSGRQFSNSRSEMNVSTLELGDSALYLCASSSTGTGVRGEQYFGPGTRLTVT.

This clonotype was counted a few times. The V call is TRBV18, the J call TRBJ2-3; D possibly uses TRBD1 or TRBD2 (5 bases each). This CDR3 has 12 amino acids. Germline CDR1 and CDR2: KGHSH and LQKENI. V dropped 8 bases and J dropped 6 bases, with 12 bases sitting between them. CDR3 protein: CASTGPTDTQYF. The CDR3 coding sequence is TGTGCCAGCACGGGACCCACGGATACGCAGTATTTT.

This clonotype was detected a few times. The chain has TRBV20-1 and TRBJ2-5; the match to TRBD2 covers 10 bases. V was pared by 5 bases and J by 5 bases, with 5 bases of the junction left unmatched. Germline V gene data show CDR1 as DFQATT and CDR2 as SNEGSKA (reference sequence). CDR3 length: 13 residues. The DNA of the CDR3 is TGCAGTGCTCCTGGGACTAGCGTTGAGACCCAGTACTTC. Translating it yields CSAPGTSVETQYF.

This chain uses TRBV7-2 with TRBJ2-2; D assignment may be TRBD1 or TRBD2 (5 bases each). CDR1 and CDR2 from the germline V gene are SGHTA and FQGNSA. The CDR3 has 15 amino acids. Trimming removed 3 bases at V and 4 bases at J, with 12 bases between. CDR3 region: CASSFWGFGTGELFF. As DNA, the CDR3 is TGTGCCAGCAGCTTTTGGGGGTTCGGCACCGGGGAGCTGTTTTTT.

The chain employs TRBV11-2 and TRBJ2-7, with 7 bases identical to TRBD2. The germline gives CDR1 SGHAT, CDR2 FQNNGV. CDR3 size: 15 residues. Losses at the gene ends were 1 base for V and 4 bases for J; bases not matched to a gene: 7. The DNA of the CDR3 is TGTGCCAGCAGCTTAGGCGGGAGCGGTGTTTACGAGCAGTACTTC. Its translation is CASSLGGSGVYEQYF. The full variable domain, completed using reference TRBV11-2 and TRBJ2-7, is EAGVAQSPRYKIIEKRQSVAFWCNPISGHATLYWYQQILGQGPKLLIQFQNNGVVDDSQLPKDRFSAERLKGVDSTLKIQPAKLEDSAVYLCASSLGGSGVYEQYFGPGTRLTVT.

J is TRBJ2-2 and V is TRBV7-2; D is unresolved. The CDR3 is 16 amino acids. CDR1 is SGHTA, CDR2 FQGNSA, per germline. V dropped 3 bases and J dropped 5 bases, with 16 bases sitting between them. CDR3 coding DNA: TGTGCCAGCAGCTTTCAACGAAATCGCGGAACCGGGGAGCTGTTTTTT. As protein: CASSFQRNRGTGELFF.

The V call is TRBV20-1, the J call TRBJ2-2; tentative D call: TRBD1 (6 bases). Germline V gives CDR1 DFQATT, CDR2 SNEGSKA (reference sequence). The CDR3 has 16 amino acids. Between the trimmed V and J ends, which lost 3 bases and 10 bases, there was a span of 24 bases. The CDR3 spells CSARRFTGYGSEELFF. For the CDR3, the DNA is TGCAGTGCTAGGAGGTTCACAGGGTACGGGTCTGAGGAGCTGTTTTTT.

The chain links TRBV20-1 to TRBJ2-1; weak D call: TRBD2 (5 bases). Germline V gene lookup returns CDR1 DFQATT and CDR2 SNEGSKA (reference sequence). The CDR3 totals 11 residues. V lost 6 bases and J lost 8, with 11 bases in between. CDR3 sequence (DNA): TGCAGTGCCCCTCGAGGGCATGAGCAGTTCTTC. It codes for CSAPRGHEQFF.

Only a few counts were recorded for this clonotype. The rearrangement uses TRBV12-3 or TRBV12-4 and TRBJ2-7, with D possibly called TRBD1 or TRBD2 (5 bases each). The V end lost 6 bases, the J end lost 6 bases, and 21 bases lay between the germline ends. The CDR3 covers 15 residues. The CDR3 protein is CASSLGSPTGTEQYF. In nucleotides, the CDR3 is TGTGCCAGCAGCCTAGGGTCGCCCACTGGGACCGAGCAGTACTTC.

The sample holds a few counts of this clonotype. The V and J genes are TRBV6-1 and TRBJ1-1; D remains unclear. This CDR3 region has 15 residues. V shed 6 bases and J shed 6 bases, with 20 bases lying between them. The germline CDR1 and CDR2 sequences are MNHNS and SASEGT. Written as DNA, the CDR3 is TGTGCCAGCAGAATAGGGATTTTGGCTAACGCTGAAGCTTTCTTT. The encoded protein is CASRIGILANAEAFF.

The CDR3 region is CASSLWGTDEETQYF. The DNA for the CDR3 is TGTGCCAGCAGCCTGTGGGGGACAGATGAAGAGACCCAGTACTTC. This sequence joins TRBV9 and TRBJ2-5; TRBD1 agrees at 7 bases. Germline V gene data show CDR1 as SGDLS and CDR2 as YYNGEE. The CDR3 totals 15 residues. V was clipped by 4 bases and J by 3 bases; unmatched bases: 9.